Described below is a single TCR beta chain sequence and its context. Trimming at V came to 3 bases and at J to 4 bases, leaving 14 bases not matched to a gene. This CDR3 has 16 amino acids. Germline loops: CDR1 DFQATT, CDR2 SNEGSKA (reference sequence). Authors' processing steps: Estimates of nucleated cell counts were drawn from the amplification of reference gene primers. Generated by immunoSEQ multiplex PCR, the TCRdb table keeps only in-frame clones and is missing some. V and J calls and clone size come straight from that table; D and trimming were deduced from the DNA. The sample includes around 190,000 clones, roughly 85% of them seen just once. This sample was taken from a study of blood T cell repertoires in COVID-19. Study-wide background: COVID-19 samples collected from the United States, Italy and Spain covered acute and convalescent phases. From T cells, B-cell-depleted T cells, or PBMCs came the material, which was cDNA or gDNA.

The chain links TRBV20-1 to TRBJ1-2, with 7 bases aligning to TRBD1. The receptor was isolated from an elderly woman with acute or convalescent COVID-19. Sequencing was carried out using peripheral blood. In DNA form, the CDR3 reads TGCAGTGCTAGTTCTATAGGGAAGGGGGCATTCTATGGCTACACCTTC. Amino acid sequence: CSASSIGKGAFYGYTF.